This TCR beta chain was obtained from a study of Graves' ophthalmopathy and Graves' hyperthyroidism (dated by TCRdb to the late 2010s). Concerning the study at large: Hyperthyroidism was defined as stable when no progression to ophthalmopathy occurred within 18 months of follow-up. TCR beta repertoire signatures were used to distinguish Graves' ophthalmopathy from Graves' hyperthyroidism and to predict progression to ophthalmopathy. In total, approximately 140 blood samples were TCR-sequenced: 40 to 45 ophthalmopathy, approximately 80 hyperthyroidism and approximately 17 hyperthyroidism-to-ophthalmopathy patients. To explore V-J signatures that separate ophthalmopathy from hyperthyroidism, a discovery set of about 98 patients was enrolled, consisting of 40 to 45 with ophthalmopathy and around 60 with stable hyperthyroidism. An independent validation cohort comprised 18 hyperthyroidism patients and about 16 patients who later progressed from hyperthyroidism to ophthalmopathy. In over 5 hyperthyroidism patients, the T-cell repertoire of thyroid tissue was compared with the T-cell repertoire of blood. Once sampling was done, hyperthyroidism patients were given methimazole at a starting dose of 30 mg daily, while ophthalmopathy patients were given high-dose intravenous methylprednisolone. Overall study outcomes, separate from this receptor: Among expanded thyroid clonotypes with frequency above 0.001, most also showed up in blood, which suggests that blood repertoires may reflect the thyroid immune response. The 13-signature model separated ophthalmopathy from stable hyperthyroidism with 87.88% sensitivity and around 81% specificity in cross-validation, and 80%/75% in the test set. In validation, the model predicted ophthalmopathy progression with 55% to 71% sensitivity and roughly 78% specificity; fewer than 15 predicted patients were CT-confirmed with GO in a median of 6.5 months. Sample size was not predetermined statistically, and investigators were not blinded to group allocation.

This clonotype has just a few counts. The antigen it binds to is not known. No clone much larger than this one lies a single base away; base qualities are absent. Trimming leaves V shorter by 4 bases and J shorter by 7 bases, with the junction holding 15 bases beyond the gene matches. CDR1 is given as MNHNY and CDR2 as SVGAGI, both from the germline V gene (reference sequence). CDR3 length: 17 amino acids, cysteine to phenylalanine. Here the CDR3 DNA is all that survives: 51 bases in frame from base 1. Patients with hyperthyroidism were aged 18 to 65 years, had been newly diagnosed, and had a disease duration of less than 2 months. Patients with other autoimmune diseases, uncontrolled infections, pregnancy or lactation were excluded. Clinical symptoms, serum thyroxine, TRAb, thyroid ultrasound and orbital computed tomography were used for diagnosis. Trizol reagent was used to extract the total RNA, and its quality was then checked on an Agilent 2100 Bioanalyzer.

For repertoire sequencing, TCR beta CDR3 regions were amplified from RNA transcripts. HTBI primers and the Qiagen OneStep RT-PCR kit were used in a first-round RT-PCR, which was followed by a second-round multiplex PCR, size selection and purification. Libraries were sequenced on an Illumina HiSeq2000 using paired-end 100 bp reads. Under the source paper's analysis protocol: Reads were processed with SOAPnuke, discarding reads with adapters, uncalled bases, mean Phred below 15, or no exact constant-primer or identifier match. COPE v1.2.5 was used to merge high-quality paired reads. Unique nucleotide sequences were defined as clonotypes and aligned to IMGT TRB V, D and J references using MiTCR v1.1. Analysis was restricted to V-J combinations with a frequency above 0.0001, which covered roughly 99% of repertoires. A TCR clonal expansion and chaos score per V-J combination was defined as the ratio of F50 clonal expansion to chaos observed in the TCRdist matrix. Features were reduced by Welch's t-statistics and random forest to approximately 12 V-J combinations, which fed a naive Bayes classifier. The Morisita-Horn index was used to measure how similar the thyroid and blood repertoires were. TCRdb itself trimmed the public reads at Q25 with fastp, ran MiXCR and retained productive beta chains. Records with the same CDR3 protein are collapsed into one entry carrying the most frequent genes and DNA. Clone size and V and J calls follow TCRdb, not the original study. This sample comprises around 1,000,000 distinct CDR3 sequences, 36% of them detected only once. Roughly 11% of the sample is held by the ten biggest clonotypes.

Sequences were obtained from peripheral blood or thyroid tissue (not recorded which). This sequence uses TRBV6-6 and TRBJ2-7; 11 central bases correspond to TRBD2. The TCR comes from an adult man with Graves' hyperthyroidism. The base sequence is TGTGCCAGCAGTTCCTCCATTACTAGCGGGAGATTTTGGGAGCAGTACTTC. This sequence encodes CASSSSITSGRFWEQYF.